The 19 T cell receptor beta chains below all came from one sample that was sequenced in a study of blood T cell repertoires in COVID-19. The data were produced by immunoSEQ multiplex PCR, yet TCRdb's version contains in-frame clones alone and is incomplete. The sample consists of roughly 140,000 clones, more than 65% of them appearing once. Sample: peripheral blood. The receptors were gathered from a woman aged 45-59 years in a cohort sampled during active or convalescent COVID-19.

CDR3 sequence: CASSTQGDTEAFF. CDR3 DNA sequence: TGCGCCAGCTCCACACAGGGGGACACTGAAGCTTTCTTT. V usage is TRBV5-1 and J usage is TRBJ1-1; 8 positions agree with TRBD1. J gave up 3 bases and V 7 bases, and 5 bases lay outside the gene matches. In germline, CDR1 is SGHRS, CDR2 YFSETQ. The length of the CDR3 is 13 residues.

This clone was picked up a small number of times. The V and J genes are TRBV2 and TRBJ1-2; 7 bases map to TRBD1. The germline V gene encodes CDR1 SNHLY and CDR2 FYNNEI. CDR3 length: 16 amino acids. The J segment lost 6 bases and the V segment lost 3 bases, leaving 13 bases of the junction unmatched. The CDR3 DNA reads TGTGCCAGCAGTGATACATCGGGCCAGGGGGATGATGGCTACACCTTC. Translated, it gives CASSDTSGQGDDGYTF.

CDR3 in DNA: TGTGCCAGCATCGCGGGACTGAGGTATGGCTACACCTTC. As protein: CASIAGLRYGYTF. V gene TRBV6-6 combines with J gene TRBJ1-2, with D possibly matching TRBD1 (5 bases). V was pared by 7 bases and J by 5 bases, with 14 bases between. From germline, CDR1 is MNHNY and CDR2 SVGAGI (reference sequence). This CDR3 spans 13 amino acids.

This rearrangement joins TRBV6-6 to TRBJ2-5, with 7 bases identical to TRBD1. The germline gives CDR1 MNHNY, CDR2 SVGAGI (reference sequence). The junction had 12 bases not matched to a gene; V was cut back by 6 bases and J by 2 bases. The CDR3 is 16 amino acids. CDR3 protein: CASSSPDRAGQETQYF. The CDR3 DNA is TGTGCCAGCAGCTCCCCAGACAGGGCCGGACAAGAGACCCAGTACTTC.

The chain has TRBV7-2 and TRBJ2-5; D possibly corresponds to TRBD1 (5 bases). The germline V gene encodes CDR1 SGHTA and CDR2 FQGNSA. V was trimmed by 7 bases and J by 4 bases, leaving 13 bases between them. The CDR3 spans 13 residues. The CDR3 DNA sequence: TGTGCCAGCACCCAAAGGGGATCAGAGACCCAGTACTTC. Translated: CASTQRGSETQYF.

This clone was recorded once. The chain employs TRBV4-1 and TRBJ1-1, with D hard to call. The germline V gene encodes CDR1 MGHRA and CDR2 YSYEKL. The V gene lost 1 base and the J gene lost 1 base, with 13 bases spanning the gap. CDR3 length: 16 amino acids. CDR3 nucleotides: TGCGCCAGCAGCCAAGTAGGCGGGCTGGGGAACACTGAAGCTTTCTTT. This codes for CASSQVGGLGNTEAFF.

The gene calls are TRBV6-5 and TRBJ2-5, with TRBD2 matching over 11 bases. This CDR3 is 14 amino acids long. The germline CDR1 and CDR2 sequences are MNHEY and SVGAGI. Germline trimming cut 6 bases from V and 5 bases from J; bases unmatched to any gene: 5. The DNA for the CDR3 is TGTGCCAGCAGGACTAGCGGGATTCAGGAGACCCAGTACTTC. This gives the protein CASRTSGIQETQYF.

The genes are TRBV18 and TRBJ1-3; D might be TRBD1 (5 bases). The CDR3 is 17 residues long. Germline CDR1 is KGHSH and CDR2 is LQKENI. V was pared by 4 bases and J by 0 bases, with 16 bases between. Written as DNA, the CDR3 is TGTGCCAGCTCACATACAGTTGGACAAGTCTCTGGAAACACCATATATTTT. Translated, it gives CASSHTVGQVSGNTIYF.

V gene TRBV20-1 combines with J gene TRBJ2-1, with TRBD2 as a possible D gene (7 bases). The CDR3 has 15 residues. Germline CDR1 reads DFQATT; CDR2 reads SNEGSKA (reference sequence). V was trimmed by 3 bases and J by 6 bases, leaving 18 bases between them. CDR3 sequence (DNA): TGCAGTGCTAGTAGGGGTCGGGGGGCGCTCAATGAGCAGTTCTTC. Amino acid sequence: CSASRGRGALNEQFF.

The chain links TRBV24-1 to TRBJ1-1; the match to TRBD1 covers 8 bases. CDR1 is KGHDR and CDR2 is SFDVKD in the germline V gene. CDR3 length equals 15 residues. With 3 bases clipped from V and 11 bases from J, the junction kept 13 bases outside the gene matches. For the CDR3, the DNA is TGTGCCACCAGTGATGCCGGGACAGGCGGACGGGGGGCTTTCTTT. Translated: CATSDAGTGGRGAFF.

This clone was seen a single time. This chain's CDR3 is CSVEGGRTYEQYF. CDR3 nucleotide sequence: TGCAGCGTTGAAGGTGGCAGGACCTACGAGCAGTACTTC. The chain combines TRBV29-1 with TRBJ2-7; unclear D gene. The CDR3 totals 13 residues. Germline assignment: CDR1 SQVTM and CDR2 ANQGSEA. V lost 1 base to trimming and J lost 2 bases, with 9 bases between them.

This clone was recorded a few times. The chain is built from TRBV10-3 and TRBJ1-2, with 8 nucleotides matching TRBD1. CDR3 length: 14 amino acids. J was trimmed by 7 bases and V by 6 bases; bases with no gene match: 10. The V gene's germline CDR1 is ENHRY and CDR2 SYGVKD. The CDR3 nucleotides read TGTGCCATCAGCGGACAGGGAGCTTCGGTTGGCTACACCTTC. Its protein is CAISGQGASVGYTF.

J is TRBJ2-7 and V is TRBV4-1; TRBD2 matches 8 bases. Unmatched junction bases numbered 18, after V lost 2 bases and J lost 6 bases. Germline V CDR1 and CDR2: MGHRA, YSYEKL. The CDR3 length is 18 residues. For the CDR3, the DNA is TGCGCCAGCAGCCAAAGGTCCCCGGGGGGGGCAGGAACAACCGAGCAGTACTTC. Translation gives CASSQRSPGGAGTTEQYF.

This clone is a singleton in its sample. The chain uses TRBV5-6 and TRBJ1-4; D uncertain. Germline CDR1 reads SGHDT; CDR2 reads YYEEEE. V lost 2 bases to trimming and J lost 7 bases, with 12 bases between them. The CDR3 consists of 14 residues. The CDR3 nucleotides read TGTGCCAGCAGCTTCCGTCAGGTCGGTGAAAAACTGTTTTTT. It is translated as CASSFRQVGEKLFF.

DNA of the CDR3: TGCGCCAGCAGCCAAGATGGGACAGGGCCTGAAAAACTGTTTTTT. This sequence encodes CASSQDGTGPEKLFF. The gene calls are TRBV4-3 and TRBJ1-4; 9 bases fit TRBD1. CDR1 LGHNA and CDR2 YSLEER come from the germline V gene. V shed 0 bases, J shed 7 bases, and the junction held 3 bases outside the gene matches. The CDR3 runs 15 residues.

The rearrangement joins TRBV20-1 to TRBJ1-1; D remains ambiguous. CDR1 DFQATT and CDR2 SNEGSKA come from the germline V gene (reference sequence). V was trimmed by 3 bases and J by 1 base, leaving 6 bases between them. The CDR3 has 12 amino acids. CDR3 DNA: TGCAGTGCTAGTTTACAGAACACTGAAGCTTTCTTT. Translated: CSASLQNTEAFF.

The CDR3 is CASSRGQGGSGNTIYF. In DNA form, the CDR3 reads TGTGCCAGCTCCCGTGGACAGGGAGGCTCTGGAAACACCATATATTTT. The V call is TRBV18, the J call TRBJ1-3; 8 nucleotides align to TRBD1. Trimming took 6 bases from V and 0 from J; bases not matched to a gene: 7. The CDR3 has 16 residues. Germline V lookup: CDR1 KGHSH, CDR2 LQKENI.

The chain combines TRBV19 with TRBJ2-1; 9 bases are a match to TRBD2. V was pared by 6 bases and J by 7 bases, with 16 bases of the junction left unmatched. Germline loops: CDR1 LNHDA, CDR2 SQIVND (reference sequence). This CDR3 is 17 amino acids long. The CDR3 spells CASSLTPFSAGGNEQFF. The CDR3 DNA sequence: TGTGCCAGTAGCCTAACCCCTTTCTCCGCGGGGGGGAATGAGCAGTTCTTC.

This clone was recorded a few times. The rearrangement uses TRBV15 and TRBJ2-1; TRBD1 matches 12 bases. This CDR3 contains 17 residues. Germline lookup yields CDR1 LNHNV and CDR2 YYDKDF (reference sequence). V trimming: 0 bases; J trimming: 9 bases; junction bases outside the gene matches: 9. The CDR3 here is CATSREGGGQGATEQFF. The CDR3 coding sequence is TGTGCCACCAGCAGAGAGGGGGGGGGACAGGGGGCAACTGAGCAGTTCTTC.